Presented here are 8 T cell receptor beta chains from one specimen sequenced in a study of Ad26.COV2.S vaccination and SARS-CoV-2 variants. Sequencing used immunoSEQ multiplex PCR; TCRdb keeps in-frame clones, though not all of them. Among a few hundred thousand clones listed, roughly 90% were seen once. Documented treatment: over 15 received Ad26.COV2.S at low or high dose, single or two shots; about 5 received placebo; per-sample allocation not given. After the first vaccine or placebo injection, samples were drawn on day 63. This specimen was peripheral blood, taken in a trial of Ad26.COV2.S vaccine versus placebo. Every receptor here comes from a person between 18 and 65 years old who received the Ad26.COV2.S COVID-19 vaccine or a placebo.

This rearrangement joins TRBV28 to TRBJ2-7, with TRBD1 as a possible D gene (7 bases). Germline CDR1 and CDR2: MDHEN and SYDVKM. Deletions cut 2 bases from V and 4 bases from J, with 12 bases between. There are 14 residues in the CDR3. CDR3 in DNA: TGTGCCAGCAGTTTAGAAGCAGGGGGGTACGAGCAGTACTTC. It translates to CASSLEAGGYEQYF.

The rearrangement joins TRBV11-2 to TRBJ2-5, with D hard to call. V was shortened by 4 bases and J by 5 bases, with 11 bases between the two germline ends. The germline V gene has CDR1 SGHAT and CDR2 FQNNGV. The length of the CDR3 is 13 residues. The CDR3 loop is CASSSETSETQYF. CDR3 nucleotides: TGTGCCAGCAGCTCCGAGACAAGTGAGACCCAGTACTTC.

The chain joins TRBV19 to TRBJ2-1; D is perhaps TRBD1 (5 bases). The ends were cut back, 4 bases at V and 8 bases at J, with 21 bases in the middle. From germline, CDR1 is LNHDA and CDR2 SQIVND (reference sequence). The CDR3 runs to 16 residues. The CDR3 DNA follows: TGTGCCAGTAGTACCCAATCCGTTTGGGGCGCGGATGAGCAGTTCTTC. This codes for CASSTQSVWGADEQFF.

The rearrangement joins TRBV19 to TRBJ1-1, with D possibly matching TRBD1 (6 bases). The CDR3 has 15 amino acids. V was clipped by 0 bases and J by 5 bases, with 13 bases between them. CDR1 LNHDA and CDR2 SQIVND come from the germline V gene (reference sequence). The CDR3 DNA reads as TGTGCCAGTAGTATAGATCAACAGGGAGGAACTGAAGCTTTCTTT. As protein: CASSIDQQGGTEAFF.

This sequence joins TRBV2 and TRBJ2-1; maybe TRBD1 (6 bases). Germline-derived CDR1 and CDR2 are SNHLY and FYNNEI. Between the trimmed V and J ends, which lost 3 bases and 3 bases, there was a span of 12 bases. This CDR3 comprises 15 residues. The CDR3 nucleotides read TGTGCCAGCAGTGAGGACAGTGCCGGCTACAATGAGCAGTTCTTC. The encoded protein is CASSEDSAGYNEQFF.

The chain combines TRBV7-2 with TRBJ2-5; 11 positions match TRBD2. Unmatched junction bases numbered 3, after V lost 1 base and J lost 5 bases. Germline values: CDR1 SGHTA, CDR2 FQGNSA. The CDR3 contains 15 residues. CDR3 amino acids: CASSLDLAGGETQYF. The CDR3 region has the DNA TGTGCCAGCAGCTTAGATTTAGCGGGGGGGGAGACCCAGTACTTC.

The CDR3 DNA follows: TGTGCCAGCAGTGAGACAGGGTTGGAGACCCAGTACTTC. Protein: CASSETGLETQYF. The chain joins TRBV6-1 to TRBJ2-5; 7 nucleotides align to TRBD1. CDR3 length: 13 amino acids. With V trimmed by 3 bases and J by 5 bases, 3 bases remained unmatched. Germline V gives CDR1 MNHNS, CDR2 SASEGT.

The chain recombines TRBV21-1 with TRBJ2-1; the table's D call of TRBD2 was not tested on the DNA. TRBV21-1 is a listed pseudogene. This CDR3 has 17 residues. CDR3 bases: TGTGCCAGCAACAATAAAGTAGAGGATCGGTCCTACAATGAGCAGTTCTTC. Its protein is CASNNKVEDRSYNEQFF.